These 26 T cell receptor beta chains originate from one sample sequenced in a study of beta chain features in type 1 diabetes. For these receptors, no antigen is known. Investigators reverse transcribed all isolated RNA, so they sequenced expressed TCRB transcripts. This table comes from immunoSEQ multiplex PCR, and its TCRdb copy is limited to in-frame clones, with some not included. The data contain 250,000 to 300,000 clones, 20% to 25% of them singletons. General study results and limits: Among patients with Type 1 diabetes, TCRB CDR3s were moderately but significantly shorter in every one of the four CD4+ subsets.

Material: naive CD4+ T cells from blood. The receptors originated from a woman in her thirties with type 1 diabetes.

This clone was picked up a small number of times. The chain uses TRBV19 and TRBJ2-7, with D possibly TRBD2 on 5 matching bases. The CDR3 covers 14 residues. Germline CDR1 and CDR2: LNHDA and SQIVND (reference sequence). Trimming removed 2 bases from V and 4 bases from J, with 12 bases in between. DNA of the CDR3: TGTGCCAGTAGTATACTGAGCGGAGAGTACGAGCAGTACTTC. Its protein is CASSILSGEYEQYF.

The CDR3 loop reads CASSDSRYNEQFF. In nucleotides, the CDR3 is TGTGCCAGCAGTGACTCCCGTTACAATGAGCAGTTCTTC. The chain carries TRBV6-4 and TRBJ2-1; D uncertain. The V end was cut by 0 bases, the J end by 4 bases, with 4 bases between. Germline CDR1 is MRHNA and CDR2 is SNTAGT. The CDR3 consists of 13 residues.

There are a few counts of this clone. The rearrangement uses TRBV9 and TRBJ2-3; D remains ambiguous. The CDR3 runs to 14 residues. In germline, CDR1 is SGDLS, CDR2 YYNGEE. V was trimmed by 0 bases and J by 6 bases, leaving 11 bases between them. CDR3 amino acids: CASSVGPPADTQYF. As DNA, the CDR3 is TGTGCCAGCAGCGTAGGGCCCCCAGCGGATACGCAGTATTTT.

The V and J genes are TRBV7-9 and TRBJ1-2, with no clear D. The V end lost 6 bases, the J end lost 6 bases, and 11 bases lay between the germline ends. Germline V gene data show CDR1 as SEHNR and CDR2 as FQNEAQ (reference sequence). CDR3 length: 12 residues. The CDR3 is CASSSDWDGYTF. The CDR3 DNA reads as TGTGCCAGCAGTTCTGACTGGGATGGCTACACCTTC.

A few counts support this clone. The chain employs TRBV7-9 and TRBJ2-7; weak D call: TRBD1 (5 bases). This CDR3 comprises 13 residues. Per germline, CDR1 SEHNR and CDR2 FQNEAQ (reference sequence). V lost 6 bases and J lost 7, with 16 bases in between. CDR3 DNA sequence: TGTGCCAGCAGTACAGGTGGGGTAGTTGAGCAGTACTTC. This translates into CASSTGGVVEQYF. The variable domain in full, completed from reference TRBV7-9 and TRBJ2-7, reads DTGVSQNPRHKITKRGQNVTFRCDPISEHNRLYWYRQTLGQGPEFLTYFQNEAQLEKSRLLSDRFSAERPKGSFSTLEIQRTEQGDSAMYLCASSTGGVVEQYFGPGTRLTVT.

The chain carries TRBV9 and TRBJ2-1, with a tentative D call TRBD1 (6 bases). CDR3 size: 17 residues. The germline V gene encodes CDR1 SGDLS and CDR2 YYNGEE. The V end was cut by 0 bases, the J end by 2 bases, with 15 bases between. The CDR3 sequence is CASSVGLVGQPYNEQFF. CDR3 nucleotides: TGTGCCAGCAGCGTAGGGTTAGTTGGACAGCCCTACAATGAGCAGTTCTTC.

The sample holds a few counts of this clone. The chain recombines TRBV10-3 with TRBJ2-7, with D possibly TRBD2 on 5 matching bases. The CDR3 length is 14 residues. The V end lost 3 bases, the J end lost 2 bases, and 11 bases lay between the germline ends. Germline-derived CDR1 and CDR2 are ENHRY and SYGVKD. The CDR3 sequence is CAISDSLGAYEQYF. The CDR3 region has the DNA TGTGCCATCAGTGACTCCTTGGGAGCCTACGAGCAGTACTTC.

V usage is TRBV4-1 and J usage is TRBJ2-3; 12 bases agree with TRBD1. The CDR3 contains 18 residues. V gave up 3 bases and J gave up 4 bases; unmatched junction bases: 11. Germline V lookup: CDR1 MGHRA, CDR2 YSYEKL. The CDR3 loop reads CASSHISRDRGRPDTQYF. CDR3 DNA: TGCGCCAGCAGCCACATTTCTCGGGACAGGGGGCGTCCAGATACGCAGTATTTT.

The chain recombines TRBV7-9 with TRBJ2-1; 9 bases align to TRBD2. Germline V gene sequence: CDR1 SEHNR, CDR2 FQNEAQ (reference sequence). The junction had 9 bases not matched to a gene; V was cut back by 3 bases and J by 6 bases. The CDR3 spans 16 residues. The CDR3, as DNA: TGTGCCAGCAGCTTCCGAAGCGGGAGGCTGGGCAATGAGCAGTTCTTC. It specifies CASSFRSGRLGNEQFF.

V and J are TRBV5-4 and TRBJ1-5, with no clear D. V dropped 4 bases and J dropped 3 bases, with 8 bases sitting between them. This CDR3 spans 13 amino acids. CDR1 and CDR2 (germline): SGHNT, YYREEE (reference sequence). As DNA, the CDR3 is TGTGCCAGCAGCACCGGTATCAATCAGCCCCAGCATTTT. Translation gives CASSTGINQPQHF.

In its sample, this clone was seen a few times. The chain joins TRBV5-1 to TRBJ2-1; D might be TRBD1 (5 bases). The V end lost 2 bases, the J end lost 4 bases, and 7 bases lay between the germline ends. CDR1 is SGHRS, CDR2 YFSETQ, per germline. The CDR3 consists of 13 residues. The CDR3 DNA follows: TGCGCCAGCAGCTTTCAGGGATACAATGAGCAGTTCTTC. It codes for CASSFQGYNEQFF.

The chain has TRBV5-1 and TRBJ2-2; 9 bases are shared with TRBD1. This CDR3 is built from 15 residues. The J segment lost 3 bases and the V segment lost 5 bases, leaving 5 bases of the junction unmatched. Germline V CDR1 and CDR2: SGHRS, YFSETQ. DNA for the CDR3: TGCGCCAGCAGGGCAAGGACAGGGGACACCGGGGAGCTGTTTTTT. Its protein product is CASRARTGDTGELFF.

The V and J genes are TRBV6-1 and TRBJ1-5, with a tentative D call TRBD1 (6 bases). V gave up 5 bases and J gave up 7 bases, with 18 bases separating them. CDR1 is MNHNS, CDR2 SASEGT, per germline. The CDR3 runs to 15 residues. The CDR3 loop reads CASSSTTGLGQPQHF. In nucleotides, the CDR3 is TGTGCCAGCAGTTCAACTACAGGGTTGGGGCAGCCCCAGCATTTT.

This clone appeared a single time. V is TRBV18 and J is TRBJ1-1; 8 bases line up with TRBD1. The CDR3 length is 15 residues. The J segment lost 1 base and the V segment lost 5 bases, leaving 6 bases of the junction unmatched. Germline lookup yields CDR1 KGHSH and CDR2 LQKENI. This chain's CDR3 is CASSKQGEPNTEAFF. The DNA of the CDR3 is TGTGCCAGCTCAAAACAGGGGGAACCGAACACTGAAGCTTTCTTT.

The chain links TRBV29-1 to TRBJ2-3, with D maybe TRBD2 (6 bases). V dropped 2 bases and J dropped 4 bases, with 10 bases sitting between them. The CDR3 has 13 amino acids. Germline V lookup: CDR1 SQVTM, CDR2 ANQGSEA. The CDR3 sequence: CSVERRVPDTQYF. The CDR3 DNA reads TGCAGCGTTGAAAGGAGGGTCCCAGATACGCAGTATTTT.

The chain combines TRBV27 with TRBJ2-1; 11 bases line up with TRBD2. The J segment lost 0 bases and the V segment lost 2 bases, leaving 9 bases of the junction unmatched. The length of the CDR3 is 19 residues. The V gene's germline CDR1 is MNHEY and CDR2 SMNVEV (reference sequence). CDR3 sequence (DNA): TGTGCCAGCAGTTTACGTTTGCGACTAGCGGGAAACTCCTACAATGAGCAGTTCTTC. This translates into CASSLRLRLAGNSYNEQFF.

The chain links TRBV15 to TRBJ1-5; tentatively, D is TRBD1 (6 bases). Looked up from germline, CDR1 is LNHNV and CDR2 is YYDKDF (reference sequence). The CDR3 totals 15 residues. The V end was cut by 3 bases, the J end by 6 bases, with 15 bases between. The CDR3 protein is CATSSLKQGGQPQHF. CDR3 in DNA: TGTGCCACCAGCAGTTTAAAACAGGGTGGTCAGCCCCAGCATTTT. Using reference TRBV15 and TRBJ1-5 for the parts outside the CDR3, the full variable domain is DAMVIQNPRYQVTQFGKPVTLSCSQTLNHNVMYWYQQKSSQAPKLLFHYYDKDFNNEADTPDNFQSRRPNTSFCFLDIRSPGLGDTAMYLCATSSLKQGGQPQHFGDGTRLSIL.

This chain links TRBV5-1 with TRBJ1-2; 10 nucleotides line up with TRBD1. Germline loops: CDR1 SGHRS, CDR2 YFSETQ. After removal of 4 bases from V and 6 bases from J, the junction contained 3 bases not matched to a gene. This CDR3 has 13 residues. The chain's CDR3 is CASSPGTGDGYTF. The DNA of the CDR3 is TGCGCCAGCAGCCCGGGGACAGGGGATGGCTACACCTTC.

The V gene is TRBV4-1, the J gene TRBJ1-2, with D perhaps matching TRBD1 (6 bases). Germline CDR1 and CDR2: MGHRA and YSYEKL. V lost 1 base and J 2 bases, leaving 11 bases between the germline ends. The CDR3 is 15 amino acids. CDR3 nucleotides: TGCGCCAGCAGCCAAGGGGGGCTACTAAACTATGGCTACACCTTC. This gives the protein CASSQGGLLNYGYTF.

This clone was counted a few times. CDR3 amino acids: CATSRELANTGELFF. CDR3 nucleotides: TGTGCCACCAGCAGAGAACTAGCGAACACCGGGGAGCTGTTTTTT. The chain employs TRBV15 and TRBJ2-2, with D maybe TRBD2 (5 bases). Deletions cut 0 bases from V and 0 bases from J, with 5 bases between. Germline V gene data show CDR1 as LNHNV and CDR2 as YYDKDF (reference sequence). This CDR3 is 15 amino acids long.

Only a few counts were recorded for this clone. This chain connects TRBV6-5 to TRBJ2-1; TRBD2 matches at 12 bases. The CDR3 sequence is 15 residues long. The V segment lost 5 bases and the J segment 5 bases; nucleotides outside the gene matches: 4. Germline assignment: CDR1 MNHEY and CDR2 SVGAGI. In DNA, the CDR3 is TGTGCCAGCAGTACTAGCGGGAGGCCCCACAATGAGCAGTTCTTC. Amino acids: CASSTSGRPHNEQFF.

The V and J genes are TRBV9 and TRBJ2-7; 10 bases are shared with TRBD2. In germline, CDR1 is SGDLS, CDR2 YYNGEE. V was pared by 4 bases and J by 5 bases, with 9 bases of the junction left unmatched. The CDR3 is 15 amino acids. CDR3 nucleotide sequence: TGTGCCAGCAGCCCACTCCTAGCGGGAGAGGACGAGCAGTACTTC. Translating gives CASSPLLAGEDEQYF.

The J gene is TRBJ1-2, the V gene TRBV5-4; 8 nucleotides align to TRBD1. The junction had 6 bases not matched to a gene; V was cut back by 3 bases and J by 8 bases. This CDR3 is 13 amino acids long. Germline CDR1 SGHNT, CDR2 YYREEE (reference sequence). CDR3 DNA sequence: TGTGCCAGCAGCTACCAGGGGGCGGACGGCTACACCTTC. Translating gives CASSYQGADGYTF.

This clone was detected a few times. The chain employs TRBV28 and TRBJ2-7, with unresolved D. In germline, CDR1 is MDHEN, CDR2 SYDVKM. V gave up 3 bases and J gave up 4 bases, with 4 bases separating them. The CDR3 length is 11 residues. The CDR3 reads CASSFSYEQYF. CDR3 DNA sequence: TGTGCCAGCAGTTTCTCTTACGAGCAGTACTTC.

This clone was seen a few times. The V gene is TRBV29-1, the J gene TRBJ2-1, with 9 bases that match TRBD1. Looked up from germline, CDR1 is SQVTM and CDR2 is ANQGSEA. The trim removed 8 bases at V and 6 bases at J, leaving 8 bases unmatched. The length of the CDR3 is 13 residues. The CDR3 nucleotides are TGCAGCCACCGGGACAGGGCAATCAATGAGCAGTTCTTC. This encodes CSHRDRAINEQFF.

J is TRBJ2-7 and V is TRBV20-1; 7 positions agree with TRBD2. CDR1 and CDR2 from the germline V gene are DFQATT and SNEGSKA (reference sequence). With 5 bases clipped from V and 5 bases from J, the junction kept 3 bases outside the gene matches. This CDR3 has 11 amino acids. This CDR3 reads CSAWGGNEQYF. The CDR3 DNA reads as TGCAGTGCTTGGGGGGGAAACGAGCAGTACTTC.